This T cell receptor (beta chain) was sequenced in a study of T cell repertoires in cytomegalovirus infection. The CDR3 length is 13 residues. The germline V gene has CDR1 MGHRA and CDR2 YSYEKL. Trimming took off 0 bases at V and 6 bases at J, with 9 bases between the two ends. This clonotype has only a few counts. No antigen is known for it. One entry per CDR3 protein, called by TCRdb with MiXCR from the reads. The table lists about 920,000 distinct CDR3 sequences, under 40% of them singletons. This chain connects TRBV4-1 to TRBJ2-7, with D perhaps matching TRBD1 (6 bases). The sequence came from a human donor in good health (CMV status not recorded). Some clones in this sample may be carry-over from other donors' samples. The source material was cultured CD8+ T cells from PBMCs, sampled from culture after CMV antigen stimulation. CDR3: CASSQDWGPEQYF. Written as DNA, the CDR3 is TGCGCCAGCAGCCAAGACTGGGGGCCCGAGCAGTACTTC.